Listed below are T cell receptor beta chains from one sample, sequenced in a study of chemoradiotherapy in HPV16-positive cancers. Assay used: immunoSEQ multiplex PCR; TCRdb lists only in-frame clones, some missing. The table has approximately 14,000 clones, roughly 70% seen once. The specimen was taken from a patient who underwent chemoradiotherapy. The receptors shown here come from a human donor with HPV-associated anogenital cancer. CDR3s include the opening cysteine and the closing phenylalanine or tryptophan. D genes are given only for firm matches. Only part of the rows carry a size: once, few, many, or a class if the clone is expanded.

j_gene	d_gene	abundance	v_gene	CDR3aa	CDR3nt
TRBJ2-7	.	.	TRBV28	CASTKPLTYEQYF	TGTGCCAGCACCAAGCCACTTACCTACGAGCAGTACTTC
TRBJ1-1	.	.	TRBV5-8	CASSSSQGKNTEAFF	TGTGCCAGCAGCTCTTCTCAGGGGAAGAACACTGAAGCTTTCTTT
TRBJ2-3	TRBD1	.	TRBV29-1	CSVEGTGGASTDTQYF	TGCAGCGTAGAAGGGACAGGGGGCGCGAGCACAGATACGCAGTATTTT
TRBJ1-2	.	.	TRBV20-1	CSAPQYYGYTF	TGCAGTGCTCCACAGTACTATGGCTACACCTTC
TRBJ1-3	TRBD1	.	TRBV7-9	CASRSGTGVSGNTIYF	TGTGCCAGCCGCTCCGGGACAGGGGTCTCTGGAAACACCATATATTTT
TRBJ2-1	.	.	TRBV6-1	CASSERPQGGNEQFF	TGTGCCAGCAGTGAACGACCTCAGGGGGGGAATGAGCAGTTCTTC
TRBJ1-2	.	.	TRBV2	CASSDISSVTYGYTF	TGTGCCAGCAGTGATATCAGTTCTGTTACCTATGGCTACACCTTC
TRBJ1-6	.	.	TRBV10-3	CAINTEFNSPLHF	TGTGCCATTAATACAGAATTTAATTCACCCCTCCACTTT
TRBJ1-2	.	.	TRBV28	CASSLRNLYGYTF	TGTGCCAGCAGCCTTAGAAACCTCTATGGCTACACCTTC
TRBJ1-2	.	few	TRBV6-5	CASKPPGAVVGGYTF	TGTGCCAGCAAGCCGCCCGGAGCAGTGGTAGGTGGCTACACCTTC
TRBJ2-2	TRBD2	.	TRBV28	CASMSGGAMMTGELFF	TGTGCCAGCATGAGCGGGGGGGCGATGATGACCGGGGAGCTGTTTTTT
TRBJ2-1	TRBD1	.	TRBV28	CASSLRDRGVSYNEQFF	TGTGCCAGCAGTCTAAGGGACAGGGGGGTGTCCTACAATGAGCAGTTCTTC
TRBJ1-5	.	once	TRBV6-1	CASSETILGSPQHF	TGTGCCAGCAGTGAAACGATCTTGGGCTCGCCCCAGCATTTT
TRBJ2-5	.	.	TRBV6-4	CASSDTPGHKSTQYF	TGTGCCAGCAGTGACACACCGGGACACAAAAGTACCCAGTACTTC
TRBJ2-7	TRBD2	.	TRBV7-2	CASSLGGGVGEQYF	TGTGCCAGCAGCTTAGGCGGGGGGGTCGGCGAGCAGTACTTC
TRBJ1-1	.	.	TRBV5-6	CASSTQRNREGYRPGEAFF	TGTGCCAGCAGTACTCAGAGAAACAGGGAAGGGTATCGTCCTGGTGAAGCTTTCTTT
TRBJ1-4	TRBD1	.	TRBV5-1	CASRPLTGGAEKLFF	TGCGCCAGCAGACCTCTGACAGGGGGGGCTGAAAAACTGTTTTTT
TRBJ1-3	.	.	TRBV4-3	CASSQEPVSGNTIYF	TGCGCCAGCAGCCAAGAACCAGTCTCTGGAAACACCATATATTTT
TRBJ1-1	.	.	TRBV6-4	CASSVSPGNTEAFF	TGTGCCAGCAGTGTAAGCCCAGGGAACACTGAAGCTTTCTTT
TRBJ2-1	.	.	TRBV4-1	CASSQDQHYNEQFF	TGCGCCAGCAGCCAAGACCAACACTACAATGAGCAGTTCTTC
TRBJ1-6	.	few	TRBV2	CASSDRGRSYNSPLHF	TGTGCCAGCAGTGACAGGGGTCGATCCTATAATTCACCCCTCCACTTT
TRBJ1-3	.	.	TRBV4-1	CASSRRGGDISGNTIYF	TGCGCCAGCAGCCGAAGGGGTGGAGATATCTCTGGAAACACCATATATTTT
TRBJ2-3	.	few	TRBV7-9	CASSPYQGIGTDTQYF	TGTGCCAGCAGCCCCTACCAGGGGATCGGCACAGATACGCAGTATTTT
TRBJ2-2	.	.	TRBV5-1	CASSVDTYTGELFF	TGCGCCAGCAGCGTGGACACCTACACCGGGGAGCTGTTTTTT
TRBJ1-6	.	once	TRBV6-1	CASSESYNSPLHF	TGTGCCAGCAGTGAGTCCTATAATTCACCCCTCCACTTT
TRBJ1-1	.	.	TRBV27	CASSLAATNTEAFF	TGTGCCAGCAGTTTAGCAGCGACTAACACTGAAGCTTTCTTT